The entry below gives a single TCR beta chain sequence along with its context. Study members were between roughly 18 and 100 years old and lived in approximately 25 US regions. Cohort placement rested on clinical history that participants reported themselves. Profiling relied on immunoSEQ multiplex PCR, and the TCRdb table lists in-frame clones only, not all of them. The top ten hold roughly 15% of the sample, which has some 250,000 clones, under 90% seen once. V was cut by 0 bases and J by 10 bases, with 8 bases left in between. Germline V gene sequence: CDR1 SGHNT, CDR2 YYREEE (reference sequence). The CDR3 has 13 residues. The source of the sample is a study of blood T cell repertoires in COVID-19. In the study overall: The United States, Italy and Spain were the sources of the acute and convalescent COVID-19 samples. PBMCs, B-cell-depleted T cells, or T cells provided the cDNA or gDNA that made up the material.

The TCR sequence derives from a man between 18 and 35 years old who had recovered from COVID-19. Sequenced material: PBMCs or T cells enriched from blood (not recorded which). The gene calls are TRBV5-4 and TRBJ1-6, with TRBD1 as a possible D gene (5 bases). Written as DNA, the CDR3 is TGTGCCAGCAGCTTGGACAGGCTCTCACCCCTCCACTTT. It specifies CASSLDRLSPLHF.